This T cell receptor beta chain was sequenced during a study of early T cells in non-severe SARS-CoV-2 infection. V gave up 7 bases and J gave up 0 bases, with 13 bases separating them. This CDR3 comprises 14 residues. Germline V CDR1 and CDR2: MNHEY, SVGEGT. TCRdb recomputed calls from the 5' RACE reads with MiXCR, one row per CDR3 protein. Among tens of thousands of distinct CDR3 sequences listed, roughly 10% were seen once. The sample holds many counts of this clonotype. The source was whole blood, collected at baseline. The chain carries TRBV6-2 or TRBV6-3 and TRBJ2-7; tentative D call: TRBD2 (6 bases). The receptor comes from an adult who was a healthcare worker with PCR-confirmed SARS-CoV-2 infection or an uninfected control (not recorded which). As DNA, the CDR3 is TGTGCCAGCATGCGGGACGGAAGCTCCTACGAGCAGTACTTC. It codes for CASMRDGSSYEQYF.